The clone carrying this TCR beta chain was observed at least ten times. The record originates from a study of neurological immune-mediated disorders. One entry per CDR3 protein, called by TCRdb with MiXCR from the 5' RACE reads. Among some 46,000 distinct CDR3 sequences listed, around a tenth were seen once. Trimming stripped 3 bases from V and 5 bases from J, with 10 bases between. The CDR3 is 14 residues long. CDR1 MNHEY and CDR2 SMNVEV come from the germline V gene (reference sequence). The source is a man between 65 and 79 years old with HTLV-1-associated myelopathy (HAM/TSP). The rearrangement joins TRBV27 to TRBJ2-2, with D unresolved. The sequencing input was PBMCs. The CDR3 protein is CASSFFWSTGELFF. As DNA, the CDR3 is TGTGCCAGCAGTTTCTTCTGGAGTACCGGGGAGCTGTTTTTT.